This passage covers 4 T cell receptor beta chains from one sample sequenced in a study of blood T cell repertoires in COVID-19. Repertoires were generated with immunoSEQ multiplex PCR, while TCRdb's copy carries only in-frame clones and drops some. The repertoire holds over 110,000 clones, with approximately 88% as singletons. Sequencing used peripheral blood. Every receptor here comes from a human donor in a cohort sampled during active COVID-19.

CDR3 protein: CASSQDVARQFYGYTF. CDR3 bases: TGCGCCAGCAGCCAAGATGTGGCTCGACAATTCTATGGCTACACCTTC. This chain uses TRBV4-1 with TRBJ1-2; no definite D call. V shed 0 bases and J shed 4 bases, with 15 bases lying between them. Germline V gives CDR1 MGHRA, CDR2 YSYEKL. The length of the CDR3 is 16 residues.

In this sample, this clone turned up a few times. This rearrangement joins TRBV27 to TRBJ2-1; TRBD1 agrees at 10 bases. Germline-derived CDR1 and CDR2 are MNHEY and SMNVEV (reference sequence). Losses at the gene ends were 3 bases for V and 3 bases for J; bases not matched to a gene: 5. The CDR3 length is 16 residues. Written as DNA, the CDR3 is TGTGCCAGCAGTTTCCGTTGGACAGGGGGCTACAATGAGCAGTTCTTC. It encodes CASSFRWTGGYNEQFF.

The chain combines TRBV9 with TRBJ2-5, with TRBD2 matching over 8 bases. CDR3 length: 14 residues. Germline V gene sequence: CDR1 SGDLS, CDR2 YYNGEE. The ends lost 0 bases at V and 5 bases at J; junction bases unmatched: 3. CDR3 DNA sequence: TGTGCCAGCAGCGTAGGAGGACTAGCTGAGACCCAGTACTTC. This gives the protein CASSVGGLAETQYF. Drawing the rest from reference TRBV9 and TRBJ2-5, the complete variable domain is DSGVTQTPKHLITATGQRVTLRCSPRSGDLSVYWYQQSLDQGLQFLIQYYNGEERAKGNILERFSAQQFPDLHSELNLSSLELGDSALYFCASSVGGLAETQYFGPGTRLLVL.

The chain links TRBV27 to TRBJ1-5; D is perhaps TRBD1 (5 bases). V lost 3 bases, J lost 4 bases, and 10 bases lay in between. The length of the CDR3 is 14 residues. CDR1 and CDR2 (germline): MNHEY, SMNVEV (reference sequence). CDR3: CASSFSGGNQPQHF. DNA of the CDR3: TGTGCCAGCAGTTTTAGTGGGGGGAATCAGCCCCAGCATTTT.